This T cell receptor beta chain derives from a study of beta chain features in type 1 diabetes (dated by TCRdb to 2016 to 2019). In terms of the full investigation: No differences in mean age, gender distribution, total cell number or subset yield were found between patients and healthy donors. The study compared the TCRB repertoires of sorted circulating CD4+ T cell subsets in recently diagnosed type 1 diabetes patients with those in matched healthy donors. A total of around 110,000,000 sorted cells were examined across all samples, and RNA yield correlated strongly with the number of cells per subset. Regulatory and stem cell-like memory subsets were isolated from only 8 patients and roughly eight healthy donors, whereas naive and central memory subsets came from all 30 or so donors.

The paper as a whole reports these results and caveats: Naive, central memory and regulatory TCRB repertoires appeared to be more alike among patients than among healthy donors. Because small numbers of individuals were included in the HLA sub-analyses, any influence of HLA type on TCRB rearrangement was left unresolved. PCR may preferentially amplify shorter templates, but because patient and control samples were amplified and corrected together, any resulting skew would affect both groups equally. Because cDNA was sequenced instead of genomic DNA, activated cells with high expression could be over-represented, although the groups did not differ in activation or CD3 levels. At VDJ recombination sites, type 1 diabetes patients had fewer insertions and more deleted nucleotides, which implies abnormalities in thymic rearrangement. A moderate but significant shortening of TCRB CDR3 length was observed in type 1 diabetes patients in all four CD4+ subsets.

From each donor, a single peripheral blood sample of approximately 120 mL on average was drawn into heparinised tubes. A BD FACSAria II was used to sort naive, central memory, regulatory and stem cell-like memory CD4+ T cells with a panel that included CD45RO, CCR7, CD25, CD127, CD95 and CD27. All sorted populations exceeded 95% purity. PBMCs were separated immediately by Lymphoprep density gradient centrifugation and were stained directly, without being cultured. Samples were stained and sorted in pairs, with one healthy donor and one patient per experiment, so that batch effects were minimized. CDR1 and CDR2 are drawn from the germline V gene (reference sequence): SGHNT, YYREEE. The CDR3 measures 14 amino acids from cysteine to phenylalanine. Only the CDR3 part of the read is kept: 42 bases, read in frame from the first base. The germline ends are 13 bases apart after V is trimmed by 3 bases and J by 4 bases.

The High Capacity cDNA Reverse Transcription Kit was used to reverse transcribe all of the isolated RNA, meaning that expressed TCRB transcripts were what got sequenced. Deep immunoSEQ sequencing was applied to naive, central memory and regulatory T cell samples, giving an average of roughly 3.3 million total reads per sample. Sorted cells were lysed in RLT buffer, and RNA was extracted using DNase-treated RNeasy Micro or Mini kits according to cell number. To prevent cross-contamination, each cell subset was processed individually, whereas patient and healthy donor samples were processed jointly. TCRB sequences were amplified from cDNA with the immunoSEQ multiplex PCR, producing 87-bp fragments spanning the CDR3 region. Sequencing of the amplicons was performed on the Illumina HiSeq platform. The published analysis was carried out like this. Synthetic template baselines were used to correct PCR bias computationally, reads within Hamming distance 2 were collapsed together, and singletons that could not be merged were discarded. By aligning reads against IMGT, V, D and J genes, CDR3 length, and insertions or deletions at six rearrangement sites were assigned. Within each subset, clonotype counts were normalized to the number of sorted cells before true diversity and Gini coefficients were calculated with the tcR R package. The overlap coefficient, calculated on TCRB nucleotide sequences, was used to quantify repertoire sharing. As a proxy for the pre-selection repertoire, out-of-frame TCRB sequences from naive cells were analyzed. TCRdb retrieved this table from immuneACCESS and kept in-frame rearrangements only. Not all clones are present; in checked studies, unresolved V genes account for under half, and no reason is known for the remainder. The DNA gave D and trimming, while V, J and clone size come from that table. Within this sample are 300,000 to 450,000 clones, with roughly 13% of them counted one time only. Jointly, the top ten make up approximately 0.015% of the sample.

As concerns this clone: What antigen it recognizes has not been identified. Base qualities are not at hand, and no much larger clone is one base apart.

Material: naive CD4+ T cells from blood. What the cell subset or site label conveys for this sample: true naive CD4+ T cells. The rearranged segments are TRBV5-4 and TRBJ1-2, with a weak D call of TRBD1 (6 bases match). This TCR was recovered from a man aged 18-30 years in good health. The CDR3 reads CASSWNRAVYGYTF. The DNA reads TGTGCCAGCAGCTGGAACAGGGCCGTCTATGGCTACACCTTC. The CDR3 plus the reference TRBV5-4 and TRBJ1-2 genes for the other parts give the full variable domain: ETGVTQSPTHLIKTRGQQVTLRCSSQSGHNTVSWYQQALGQGPQFIFQYYREEENGRGNFPPRFSGLQFPNYSSELNVNALELDDSALYLCASSWNRAVYGYTFGSGTRLTVV.